What follows are 12 T cell receptor beta chains derived from one specimen sequenced in a study of cytomegalovirus exposure and HLA in healthy donors. Researchers ran the PCR with 60 Vbeta and 13 Jbeta primers. Method: immunoSEQ multiplex PCR; TCRdb's copy keeps in-frame clones and lacks some. The sample has about 210,000 clones; approximately 86% are singletons. Sequences were obtained from PBMCs. These receptors were collected from a woman under 40 in good health and CMV-seronegative.

J is TRBJ2-5 and V is TRBV14; possibly TRBD2 for D (6 bases). This CDR3 has 20 amino acids. The germline gives CDR1 SGHDN, CDR2 FVKESK. The V gene lost 1 base and the J gene lost 5 bases, with 29 bases spanning the gap. The chain's CDR3 is CASSQVFGGRPLKARETQYF. The CDR3 nucleotides are TGTGCCAGCAGCCAAGTTTTTGGAGGGAGGCCACTAAAAGCGAGGGAGACCCAGTACTTC.

The V and J genes are TRBV4-1 and TRBJ2-5, with 10 bases matching TRBD2. This CDR3 is 16 amino acids long. The germline V gene has CDR1 MGHRA and CDR2 YSYEKL. Unmatched junction bases numbered 5, after V lost 3 bases and J lost 1 base. The CDR3 spells CASSQVKRGGQETQYF. CDR3 in DNA: TGCGCCAGCAGCCAGGTAAAGCGGGGGGGCCAAGAGACCCAGTACTTC.

The chain uses TRBV28 and TRBJ2-3, with TRBD2 identical over 14 bases. The V segment lost 5 bases and the J segment 5 bases; nucleotides outside the gene matches: 3. CDR1 is MDHEN, CDR2 SYDVKM, per germline. The length of the CDR3 is 15 residues. The CDR3 loop is CASSPGLAGEDTQYF. CDR3 nucleotide sequence: TGTGCCAGCAGTCCGGGACTAGCGGGAGAAGATACGCAGTATTTT.

The chain employs TRBV28 and TRBJ2-7, with a tentative D call TRBD2 (6 bases). CDR3 length equals 15 residues. With 6 bases removed from V and 6 bases from J, the gap between germline ends came to 21 bases. Germline lookup yields CDR1 MDHEN and CDR2 SYDVKM. CDR3: CASSSLHGGPVEQYF. For the CDR3, the DNA is TGTGCCAGCAGCTCATTACACGGGGGTCCGGTCGAGCAGTACTTC.

This clone was detected once. V gene TRBV4-1 combines with J gene TRBJ1-1, with 10 bases that match TRBD1. CDR1 is MGHRA and CDR2 is YSYEKL in the germline V gene. CDR3 size: 15 residues. Trimming took 3 bases from V and 7 from J; bases not matched to a gene: 8. CDR3 DNA sequence: TGCGCCAGCAGCCAGGCCCCTGGGACAGGGGTTGAAGCTTTCTTT. Protein: CASSQAPGTGVEAFF.

J is TRBJ1-1 and V is TRBV19; D gene uncertain. Germline values: CDR1 LNHDA, CDR2 SQIVND (reference sequence). The CDR3 has 13 residues. V gave up 7 bases and J gave up 1 base, with 10 bases separating them. This CDR3 reads CASTTFWNTEAFF. In DNA, the CDR3 is TGTGCCAGTACCACTTTTTGGAACACTGAAGCTTTCTTT.

V usage is TRBV29-1 and J usage is TRBJ2-7; D may be TRBD1 (6 bases). The CDR3 length is 12 residues. Germline CDR1 and CDR2: SQVTM and ANQGSEA. V lost 4 bases to trimming and J lost 3 bases, with 10 bases between them. CDR3 coding DNA: TGCAGCGTTGTAAGGGGGAACTACGAGCAGTACTTC. It yields the protein CSVVRGNYEQYF.

This rearrangement joins TRBV9 to TRBJ2-2; the D gene is possibly TRBD1 (6 bases). CDR3 size: 14 residues. Trimming removed 0 bases at V and 4 bases at J, with 7 bases between. Looked up from germline, CDR1 is SGDLS and CDR2 is YYNGEE. The chain's CDR3 is CASSVVGGTGELFF. The CDR3 DNA reads as TGTGCCAGCAGCGTAGTAGGGGGCACCGGGGAGCTGTTTTTT. Using reference TRBV9 and TRBJ2-2 for the parts outside the CDR3, the full variable domain is DSGVTQTPKHLITATGQRVTLRCSPRSGDLSVYWYQQSLDQGLQFLIQYYNGEERAKGNILERFSAQQFPDLHSELNLSSLELGDSALYFCASSVVGGTGELFFGEGSRLTVL.

This chain uses TRBV7-3 with TRBJ2-1, with TRBD1 matching 7 bases. V was clipped by 4 bases and J by 5 bases; unmatched bases: 8. The CDR3 has 15 residues. The germline V gene has CDR1 SGHTA and CDR2 FQGTGA. CDR3 sequence reads: CASSSHRGLDNEQFF. In nucleotides, the CDR3 is TGTGCCAGCAGCTCCCACAGGGGATTGGACAATGAGCAGTTCTTC.

V usage is TRBV2 and J usage is TRBJ2-1, with 15 bases fitting TRBD2. The CDR3 is 16 residues long. CDR1 SNHLY and CDR2 FYNNEI come from the germline V gene. V lost 0 bases, J lost 10 bases, and 4 bases stayed unmatched. The CDR3 region is CASSEAVGLAGGEQFF. The CDR3 DNA follows: TGTGCCAGCAGTGAAGCGGTTGGACTAGCGGGGGGGGAGCAGTTCTTC.

Only a few counts were recorded for this clone. The V call is TRBV15, the J call TRBJ2-7; possibly TRBD2 for D (5 bases). CDR1 is LNHNV and CDR2 is YYDKDF in the germline V gene (reference sequence). The ends were cut back, 5 bases at V and 4 bases at J, with 12 bases in the middle. The CDR3 contains 13 residues. The CDR3 DNA follows: TGTGCCACCAGCGTCGGGAAGGGATACGAGCAGTACTTC. Translation: CATSVGKGYEQYF.

This clone was seen a single time. V and J are TRBV15 and TRBJ2-1; 8 bases align to TRBD2. CDR1 LNHNV and CDR2 YYDKDF come from the germline V gene (reference sequence). The J segment lost 4 bases and the V segment lost 5 bases, leaving 7 bases of the junction unmatched. The CDR3 runs 15 residues. As DNA, the CDR3 is TGTGCCACCAGCGAAGGACTAGCCGTGTACAATGAGCAGTTCTTC. It is translated as CATSEGLAVYNEQFF.